This TCR beta chain was sequenced for a study of blood T cells in healthy people across ages. As for the study in general: Template switching caught about one barcoded beta molecule for each two T cells. Study conclusions and caveats: While age rose, TCR beta diversity per million T cells dropped in a roughly linear way. Shifts in expanded clonotypes may have been confounded by donor CMV status, which was unknown.

CDR1 SGHAT and CDR2 FQNNGV come from the germline V gene. The trim removed 5 bases at V and 1 base at J, leaving 4 bases unmatched. The CDR3 is 14 residues long. With a J-beta primer mix and a sample-barcoded 5' primer, a second PCR ran about 6 to 11 cycles. MiXCR was run by TCRdb on the 5' RACE reads, yielding one entry per CDR3 protein. The repertoire includes 850,000 to 1,000,000 distinct CDR3 sequences, roughly 51% of them detected once, and over 20% sits in the top ten. Total RNA was extracted at no less than 6 micrograms per sample. Comment on this clonotype: Antigen specificity is unknown.

The origin of this receptor is a woman aged 55 to 70 in good health. What was sequenced was blood. The V gene is TRBV11-2, the J gene TRBJ2-5, with TRBD1 matching over 7 bases. CDR3 DNA sequence: TGTGCCAGCAGCCCGTGGGACAGCCAAGAGACCCAGTACTTC. Translated, it gives CASSPWDSQETQYF.